These T cell receptor beta chains were read from a single sample in a study of patients and donors after allogeneic stem cell transplantation. TCRdb redid the calling of the RT-PCR reads with MiXCR, one entry per CDR3 protein. This sample has roughly 880,000 distinct CDR3 sequences, with roughly 17% found just once. The specimen sequenced was blood, either unsorted or a sorted T cell fraction (not recorded which). These receptors all stem from a human donor who was either an allogeneic HSCT recipient or a stem cell or donor lymphocyte infusion donor (not recorded which). It is not recorded whose cells these are; they may come from a transplant donor. Both conserved end residues are part of each CDR3. The order of the fields is clone size, V gene, J gene, D gene, CDR3 protein, CDR3 DNA. The D gene is left open where the match is weak. Only some rows state a clone size, as once, few, many or a class for expanded clones.

abundance: few
v_gene: TRBV6-5
j_gene: TRBJ2-1
d_gene: TRBD2
CDR3aa: CASSYTSPLAETYNEQFF
CDR3nt: TGTGCCAGCAGTTACACGAGCCCCCTAGCGGAGACCTACAATGAGCAGTTCTTC

abundance: few
v_gene: TRBV6-5
j_gene: TRBJ1-5
d_gene: -
CDR3aa: CASSYSGQGNQPQHF
CDR3nt: TGTGCCAGCAGTTACTCAGGTCAGGGCAATCAGCCCCAGCATTTT

abundance: -
v_gene: TRBV27
j_gene: TRBJ2-5
d_gene: TRBD2
CDR3aa: CASSSGLAGVAETQYF
CDR3nt: TGTGCCAGCAGTTCGGGACTAGCGGGAGTGGCAGAGACCCAGTACTTC

abundance: -
v_gene: TRBV27
j_gene: TRBJ1-2
d_gene: -
CDR3aa: CASSLTHVTRGGYTF
CDR3nt: TGTGCCAGCAGTTTAACCCACGTCACGAGAGGAGGCTACACCTTC

abundance: many
v_gene: TRBV24-1
j_gene: TRBJ2-3
d_gene: -
CDR3aa: CATSGAFRAGTDTQYF
CDR3nt: TGTGCCACCAGCGGCGCATTCAGAGCCGGCACAGATACGCAGTATTTT

abundance: -
v_gene: TRBV20-1
j_gene: TRBJ1-6
d_gene: TRBD1
CDR3aa: CSARRDREYNSPLHF
CDR3nt: TGCAGTGCTAGGAGGGACAGGGAATATAATTCACCCCTCCACTTT

abundance: few
v_gene: TRBV6-5
j_gene: TRBJ1-2
d_gene: -
CDR3aa: CASSSDGTGYTF
CDR3nt: TGTGCCAGCAGTTCGGACGGAACCGGCTACACCTTC

abundance: -
v_gene: TRBV7-9
j_gene: TRBJ1-1
d_gene: TRBD1
CDR3aa: CASSPMDRYYDAFF
CDR3nt: TGTGCCAGCAGCCCAATGGACAGGTACTATGACGCTTTCTTT

abundance: -
v_gene: TRBV27
j_gene: TRBJ2-1
d_gene: -
CDR3aa: CASRLGSYNEQFF
CDR3nt: TGTGCCAGCCGGCTTGGTTCCTACAATGAGCAGTTCTTC

abundance: few
v_gene: TRBV19
j_gene: TRBJ1-1
d_gene: -
CDR3aa: CASSIRPGRTEAFF
CDR3nt: TGTGCCAGTAGTATAAGGCCAGGCCGCACTGAAGCTTTCTTT

abundance: few
v_gene: TRBV21-1
j_gene: TRBJ2-5
d_gene: -
CDR3aa: CASSKEEKGIRQEQTQYF
CDR3nt: TGTGCCAGCAGCAAAGAGGAAAAAGGGATCCGACAGGAACAGACCCAGTACTTC

abundance: -
v_gene: TRBV5-1
j_gene: TRBJ1-2
d_gene: -
CDR3aa: CASSFVQGRTNYGYTF
CDR3nt: TGCGCCAGCAGCTTCGTACAGGGCAGAACTAACTATGGCTACACCTTC

abundance: many
v_gene: TRBV7-9
j_gene: TRBJ2-3
d_gene: -
CDR3aa: CASSARTDTQYF
CDR3nt: TGTGCCAGCAGCGCACGCACAGATACGCAGTATTTT

abundance: -
v_gene: TRBV2
j_gene: TRBJ2-5
d_gene: -
CDR3aa: CASSEAPTWGSEGETQYF
CDR3nt: TGTGCCAGCAGTGAAGCCCCCACTTGGGGCAGCGAGGGGGAGACCCAGTACTTC

abundance: few
v_gene: TRBV2
j_gene: TRBJ2-1
d_gene: TRBD2
CDR3aa: CASSASGGYYNEQFF
CDR3nt: TGTGCCAGCAGTGCTTCGGGAGGGTATTACAATGAGCAGTTCTTC

abundance: -
v_gene: TRBV12-3/TRBV12-4
j_gene: TRBJ1-6
d_gene: TRBD1
CDR3aa: CASRGGQGDNSPLHF
CDR3nt: TGTGCCAGCAGGGGGGGACAGGGCGATAATTCACCCCTCCACTTT

abundance: once
v_gene: TRBV24-1
j_gene: TRBJ2-2
d_gene: TRBD2
CDR3aa: CATSDLAGANTGELFF
CDR3nt: TGTGCCACCAGTGATTTGGCGGGGGCGAACACCGGGGAGCTGTTTTTT

abundance: few
v_gene: TRBV6-5
j_gene: TRBJ1-2
d_gene: TRBD1
CDR3aa: CASSYLGQADGYTF
CDR3nt: TGTGCCAGCAGTTACCTCGGACAGGCCGACGGCTACACCTTC

abundance: -
v_gene: TRBV13
j_gene: TRBJ1-2
d_gene: -
CDR3aa: CASSPREGEIYGYTF
CDR3nt: TGTGCCAGCAGCCCCCGGGAAGGGGAGATCTATGGCTACACCTTC

abundance: few
v_gene: TRBV6-2/TRBV6-3
j_gene: TRBJ2-1
d_gene: -
CDR3aa: CASKNGGREYEQFF
CDR3nt: TGTGCCAGCAAAAACGGGGGTCGGGAGTATGAGCAGTTCTTC

abundance: few
v_gene: TRBV6-1
j_gene: TRBJ1-2
d_gene: TRBD1
CDR3aa: CASSDPSTGDYGYTF
CDR3nt: TGTGCCAGCAGTGACCCATCAACAGGGGACTATGGCTACACCTTC

abundance: -
v_gene: TRBV9
j_gene: TRBJ2-2
d_gene: -
CDR3aa: CASSQRAAGELFF
CDR3nt: TGTGCCAGCAGCCAAAGGGCCGCCGGGGAGCTGTTTTTT

abundance: -
v_gene: TRBV27
j_gene: TRBJ2-7
d_gene: -
CDR3aa: CASSPTLPGEQYF
CDR3nt: TGTGCCAGCAGTCCGACCTTACCGGGGGAGCAGTACTTC

abundance: -
v_gene: TRBV30
j_gene: TRBJ2-7
d_gene: -
CDR3aa: CAWSVQRRASYEQYF
CDR3nt: TGTGCCTGGAGTGTACAGAGGCGGGCCTCCTACGAGCAGTACTTC

abundance: few
v_gene: TRBV6-2/TRBV6-3
j_gene: TRBJ1-1
d_gene: TRBD1
CDR3aa: CASRRGRGENTEAFF
CDR3nt: TGTGCCAGCAGAAGGGGCAGGGGGGAAAACACTGAAGCTTTCTTT

abundance: few
v_gene: TRBV9
j_gene: TRBJ2-5
d_gene: -
CDR3aa: CASSATVGQETQYF
CDR3nt: TGTGCCAGCAGCGCGACAGTGGGGCAAGAGACCCAGTACTTC

abundance: -
v_gene: TRBV4-3
j_gene: TRBJ2-3
d_gene: TRBD1
CDR3aa: CASSQAIAGTGSDTQYF
CDR3nt: TGCGCCAGCAGCCAAGCGATAGCCGGGACAGGGAGTGATACGCAGTATTTT

abundance: few
v_gene: TRBV5-6
j_gene: TRBJ2-7
d_gene: TRBD2
CDR3aa: CASSSLAGGNEQYF
CDR3nt: TGTGCCAGCAGCTCACTAGCGGGAGGGAACGAGCAGTACTTC

abundance: few
v_gene: TRBV4-1
j_gene: TRBJ2-1
d_gene: -
CDR3aa: CASSHPTGYNEQFF
CDR3nt: TGCGCCAGCAGCCACCCCACAGGGTACAATGAGCAGTTCTTC

abundance: -
v_gene: TRBV7-8
j_gene: TRBJ2-7
d_gene: -
CDR3aa: CASSLGSTESYEQYF
CDR3nt: TGTGCCAGCAGCTTAGGCTCGACGGAATCCTACGAGCAGTACTTC

abundance: few
v_gene: TRBV12-3/TRBV12-4
j_gene: TRBJ2-5
d_gene: TRBD1
CDR3aa: CASRPGGEETQYF
CDR3nt: TGTGCCAGCAGGCCAGGGGGAGAAGAGACCCAGTACTTC

abundance: -
v_gene: TRBV14
j_gene: TRBJ2-6
d_gene: -
CDR3aa: CASSSGQFPSGANVLTF
CDR3nt: TGTGCCAGCAGTTCCGGACAGTTTCCATCTGGGGCCAACGTCCTGACTTTC

abundance: -
v_gene: TRBV5-4
j_gene: TRBJ1-1
d_gene: -
CDR3aa: CASGPKNTEAFF
CDR3nt: TGTGCCAGTGGCCCGAAGAACACTGAAGCTTTCTTT

abundance: -
v_gene: TRBV4-3
j_gene: TRBJ2-1
d_gene: -
CDR3aa: CASSQDSPSLTYNEQFF
CDR3nt: TGCGCCAGCAGCCAAGACTCCCCAAGCCTTACCTACAATGAGCAGTTCTTC

abundance: -
v_gene: TRBV29-1
j_gene: TRBJ2-7
d_gene: TRBD1
CDR3aa: CSVRTGGEQYF
CDR3nt: TGCAGCGTGAGGACAGGGGGTGAGCAGTACTTC

abundance: -
v_gene: TRBV5-6
j_gene: TRBJ1-4
d_gene: -
CDR3aa: CASSPGGLNEKLFF
CDR3nt: TGTGCCAGCAGTCCGGGGGGCCTAAATGAAAAACTGTTTTTT

abundance: -
v_gene: TRBV25-1
j_gene: TRBJ2-5
d_gene: -
CDR3aa: CASREELQETQYF
CDR3nt: TGTGCCAGCAGGGAAGAGCTGCAAGAGACCCAGTACTTC

abundance: few
v_gene: TRBV7-2
j_gene: TRBJ1-2
d_gene: TRBD1
CDR3aa: CASSERDRGPYGYTF
CDR3nt: TGTGCCAGCAGTGAGAGGGACAGGGGGCCTTATGGCTACACCTTC

abundance: few
v_gene: TRBV24-1
j_gene: TRBJ2-7
d_gene: TRBD1
CDR3aa: CATSDRDSSDEQYF
CDR3nt: TGTGCCACCAGTGATCGGGACAGCAGTGACGAGCAGTACTTC

abundance: few
v_gene: TRBV11-1
j_gene: TRBJ2-1
d_gene: -
CDR3aa: CASSEALVKFF
CDR3nt: TGTGCCAGCAGCGAAGCCCTAGTTAAGTTCTTC

abundance: -
v_gene: TRBV20-1
j_gene: TRBJ2-7
d_gene: -
CDR3aa: CSAAGHATYEQYF
CDR3nt: TGCAGTGCGGCGGGACACGCGACCTACGAGCAGTACTTC

abundance: -
v_gene: TRBV7-6
j_gene: TRBJ2-7
d_gene: -
CDR3aa: CASSFPVLAWEQYF
CDR3nt: TGTGCCAGCAGCTTCCCGGTCCTAGCCTGGGAGCAGTACTTC

abundance: few
v_gene: TRBV12-3/TRBV12-4
j_gene: TRBJ2-3
d_gene: -
CDR3aa: CASSLAGPNGDTQYF
CDR3nt: TGTGCCAGCAGTTTAGCGGGCCCAAACGGGGATACGCAGTATTTT

abundance: -
v_gene: TRBV27
j_gene: TRBJ1-2
d_gene: -
CDR3aa: CASSLYGTSYGYTF
CDR3nt: TGTGCCAGCAGTTTGTACGGCACAAGCTATGGCTACACCTTC

abundance: few
v_gene: TRBV10-3
j_gene: TRBJ1-4
d_gene: -
CDR3aa: CAISSPGNEKLFF
CDR3nt: TGTGCCATCAGTTCTCCCGGGAATGAAAAACTGTTTTTT

abundance: -
v_gene: TRBV20-1
j_gene: TRBJ2-3
d_gene: TRBD2
CDR3aa: CSAKGLAGGATDTQYF
CDR3nt: TGCAGTGCTAAAGGACTAGCGGGAGGGGCCACAGATACGCAGTATTTT

abundance: -
v_gene: TRBV7-3
j_gene: TRBJ2-5
d_gene: TRBD2
CDR3aa: CASSLRGLGERVTQYF
CDR3nt: TGTGCCAGCAGCTTACGGGGACTAGGGGAGCGGGTGACCCAGTACTTC

abundance: -
v_gene: TRBV29-1
j_gene: TRBJ2-1
d_gene: TRBD1
CDR3aa: CSVGTGGNNEQFF
CDR3nt: TGCAGCGTAGGGACAGGGGGCAACAATGAGCAGTTCTTC

abundance: few
v_gene: TRBV7-3
j_gene: TRBJ2-1
d_gene: -
CDR3aa: CASSPRTGVGNEQFF
CDR3nt: TGTGCCAGCAGCCCTCGGACGGGGGTAGGCAATGAGCAGTTCTTC

abundance: -
v_gene: TRBV24-1
j_gene: TRBJ1-6
d_gene: -
CDR3aa: CATSDLILNSPLHF
CDR3nt: TGTGCCACCAGTGATTTGATACTTAATTCACCCCTCCACTTT

abundance: many
v_gene: TRBV28
j_gene: TRBJ2-7
d_gene: -
CDR3aa: CASSADSSYEQYF
CDR3nt: TGTGCCAGCAGTGCCGACAGCTCCTACGAGCAGTACTTC

abundance: -
v_gene: TRBV3-1
j_gene: TRBJ2-7
d_gene: TRBD2
CDR3aa: CASSQERLAGGTPYEQYF
CDR3nt: TGTGCCAGCAGCCAAGAGCGGCTAGCGGGAGGCACACCTTACGAGCAGTACTTC

abundance: -
v_gene: TRBV4-1
j_gene: TRBJ2-7
d_gene: -
CDR3aa: CASSSGAVGYEQYF
CDR3nt: TGCGCCAGCAGCTCTGGGGCGGTCGGGTACGAGCAGTACTTC